This T cell receptor (beta chain) was documented in a study of HIV-infected patients and healthy controls. Study-level findings and limits: Healthy controls carried many MAIT alpha-chain CDR3s, while HIV+ repertoires had few.

Whole blood was used without fractionation, so all unsorted peripheral T cells were included. V was cut by 0 bases and J by 1 base, with 5 bases left in between. The CDR3 has 14 amino acids. Germline V gives CDR1 LNHNV, CDR2 YYDKDF (reference sequence). Alpha and beta constant-region primers primed reverse transcription of around 540 ng RNA. Using multiplexing indices, alpha and beta chain libraries were generated apart by chain-specific third strand synthesis. Using its own MiXCR run on the 5' RACE reads, TCRdb lists one record per CDR3 protein. This table has about 10,000 distinct CDR3 sequences, around 9.3% appearing once. By frequency in the sample, this clonotype is medium-sized. Antigen specificity is unknown.

This TCR came from an adult with HIV infection. This sequence joins TRBV15 and TRBJ2-3, with D perhaps matching TRBD1 (5 bases). Sequencing was performed on blood, taken before antiretroviral therapy. The CDR3 coding sequence is TGTGCCACCAGCAGAGAGACAGGCACAGATACGCAGTATTTT. This sequence encodes CATSRETGTDTQYF.